This T cell receptor (beta chain) is from a study of cytomegalovirus exposure and HLA in healthy donors. Germline V gives CDR1 MDHEN, CDR2 SYDVKM. Between the trimmed V and J ends, which lost 5 bases and 3 bases, there was a span of 14 bases. CDR3 size: 15 residues. Amplification used 60 Vbeta primers and 13 Jbeta primers. Assay: immunoSEQ multiplex PCR; the TCRdb copy retains only in-frame clones and omits some. The sample includes 150,000 to 200,000 clones, roughly 85% of them seen just once. Although they were nominally healthy when sampled, donors likely had unrecorded immune exposures. J is TRBJ2-1 and V is TRBV28; possible D gene TRBD1, 6 bases. The sample taken for sequencing was PBMCs. The clonotype comes from a woman aged 30 to 39 in good health and CMV-seronegative. The CDR3 sequence: CASSPYSQGYNEQFF. The DNA of the CDR3 is TGTGCCAGCAGTCCGTACTCACAGGGCTACAATGAGCAGTTCTTC.